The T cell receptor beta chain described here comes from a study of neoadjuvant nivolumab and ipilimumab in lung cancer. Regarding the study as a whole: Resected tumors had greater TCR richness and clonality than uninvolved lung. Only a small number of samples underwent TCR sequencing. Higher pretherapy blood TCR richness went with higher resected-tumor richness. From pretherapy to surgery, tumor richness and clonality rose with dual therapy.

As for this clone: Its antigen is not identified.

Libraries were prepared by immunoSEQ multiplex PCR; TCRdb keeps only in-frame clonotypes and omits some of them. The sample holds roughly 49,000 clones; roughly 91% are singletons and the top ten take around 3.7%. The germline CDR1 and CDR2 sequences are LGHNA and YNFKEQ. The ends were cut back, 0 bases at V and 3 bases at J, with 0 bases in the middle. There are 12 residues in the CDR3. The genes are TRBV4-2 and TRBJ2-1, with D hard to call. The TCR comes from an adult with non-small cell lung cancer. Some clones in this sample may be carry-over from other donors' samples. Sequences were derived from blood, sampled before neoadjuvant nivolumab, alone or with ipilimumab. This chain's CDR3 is CASSQDYNEQFF. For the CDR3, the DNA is TGTGCCAGCAGCCAAGACTACAATGAGCAGTTCTTC.